This T cell receptor (beta chain) derives from a study of regulatory T cells in long-lasting Graves disease. Study outcomes and limitations: Segments TRBV28, TRBJ1-2 and TRBJ2-5 showed preferential usage in persistent disease. Whereas new patients shared roughly 910 public clonotypes, persistent patients shared more, at a few thousand.

Remarks on this clonotype: The antigen is not known.

Construction of the TCR beta libraries employed iRepertoire HTBI primers in conjunction with Arm-PCR of CDR3 regions. Under the authors' procedure: Segment identification across samples yielded 60 or so TRBV and more than twelve TRBJ segments. TCRdb called the multiplex PCR reads again in MiXCR, with one record for every CDR3 protein. The authors' filters were not applied to this entry. The repertoire includes fewer than 650,000 distinct CDR3 sequences, roughly 15% of them detected once, and around a sixth sits in the top ten. Germline V gene sequence: CDR1 KGHSH, CDR2 LQKENI. CDR3 size: 16 residues. Trimming shortened V by 2 bases and J by 0 bases, and 11 bases separated the two germline ends. The time point denotes: newly diagnosed GD, antithyroid drugs for less than 3 months. Scientists built the TCR library using RNA that was extracted from PBMCs. This sample also appeared in a second study, on T cells in Graves' hyperthyroidism and ophthalmopathy. From that paper: Aged 18 to 65, the patients had hyperthyroidism that was newly diagnosed and had lasted under 2 months.

J is TRBJ1-3 and V is TRBV18, with no clear D. The origin of this receptor is a woman in her 30s with Graves disease. Sequences were derived from peripheral blood mononuclear cells (PBMCs), sampled at new diagnosis, from a patient treated with antithyroid drugs. This CDR3 reads CASSPGLLVSGNTIYF. CDR3 DNA: TGTGCCAGCTCACCAGGGCTCCTGGTCTCTGGAAACACCATATATTTT.